This TCR beta chain was sequenced in a study of T cell clones after liver transplantation. Study context: HCV positivity affected three of eight recipients; the rest lacked autoimmune or viral indications. Draws occurred before transplant, before withdrawal, and after complete or failed withdrawal.

V gave up 1 base and J gave up 8 bases, with 11 bases separating them. Germline CDR1 MGHRA, CDR2 YSYEKL. This CDR3 contains 14 residues. With respect to this clone: Its specificity is unknown.

Assay: immunoSEQ multiplex PCR; the TCRdb copy retains only in-frame clones and omits some. Among 45,000 to 60,000 clones listed, 85% to 90% were seen once. Study-wide results and caveats: In a couple of subjects, few donor cells limited the measurable donor-reactive repertoire. Rather than being deleted, graft donor-reactive T cells may have moved into the graft.

The input for sequencing was CD8+ T cells from blood, taken 12 months after liver transplant. The source is a human patient who received a liver transplant. Among the T cells, some may be from the graft donor. The gene calls are TRBV4-1 and TRBJ2-2; possible D gene TRBD2, 6 bases. In DNA form, the CDR3 reads TGCGCCAGCAGCCAAGGTTGGGGGACTGGGGAGCTGTTTTTT. It is translated as CASSQGWGTGELFF.